One and the same sample provided the 25 T cell receptor beta chains below, sequenced in a study of cytomegalovirus exposure and HLA in healthy donors. The study ran its PCR with 60 Vbeta and 13 Jbeta primers. Sequencing was performed with immunoSEQ multiplex PCR; in TCRdb, only in-frame clones are kept and a portion is missing. Among about 240,000 clones listed, 81% were seen once. Sequenced: PBMCs. These receptors were collected from a woman aged 60-70 years in good health and CMV-seropositive.

In regard to this clone: Other DNA sequences in this sample translate to the same CDR3. This chain links TRBV6-5 with TRBJ2-7; TRBD2 matches at 7 bases. V shed 6 bases, J shed 3 bases, and the junction held 5 bases outside the gene matches. The CDR3 length is 13 residues. CDR1 and CDR2 (germline): MNHEY, SVGAGI. This CDR3 reads CASSPPGGYEQYF. CDR3 nucleotide sequence: TGTGCCAGCAGCCCCCCGGGGGGCTACGAGCAGTACTTC.

V is TRBV18 and J is TRBJ1-2, with D uncertain. The germline CDR1 and CDR2 sequences are KGHSH and LQKENI. V was clipped by 3 bases and J by 6 bases, with 11 bases between them. The CDR3 runs to 13 residues. CDR3 nucleotides: TGTGCCAGCTCACCTGTGGGAGGGAATGGCTACACCTTC. Translated, it gives CASSPVGGNGYTF.

The chain joins TRBV27 to TRBJ2-3; 7 nucleotides agree with TRBD1. The V gene end was trimmed by 2 bases and the J gene end by 2 bases; junction bases not matched to a gene: 7. CDR1 and CDR2 from the germline V gene are MNHEY and SMNVEV (reference sequence). The CDR3 has 16 amino acids. Here the CDR3 DNA reads TGTGCCAGCAGTTTAAAGGGGGCCTCCATCACAGATACGCAGTATTTT. Amino acid sequence: CASSLKGASITDTQYF.

This sequence joins TRBV5-1 and TRBJ1-2; weak D call: TRBD1 (5 bases). Looked up from germline, CDR1 is SGHRS and CDR2 is YFSETQ. Trimming cost V 4 bases and J 4 bases, with 14 bases left between them. The CDR3 covers 14 residues. This chain's CDR3 is CASSRMTESYGYTF. CDR3 coding DNA: TGCGCCAGCAGCCGGATGACAGAATCCTATGGCTACACCTTC.

The gene calls are TRBV19 and TRBJ2-7; tentative D call: TRBD1 (5 bases). The germline V gene encodes CDR1 LNHDA and CDR2 SQIVND (reference sequence). CDR3 length: 16 residues. Deletions cut 1 base from V and 0 bases from J, with 13 bases between. CDR3 nucleotide sequence: TGTGCCAGTAGTATAGTCCCGCCGCAGGGCTCCTACGAGCAGTACTTC. This codes for CASSIVPPQGSYEQYF.

This chain links TRBV2 with TRBJ2-5; TRBD2 agrees at 8 bases. Trimming cost V 5 bases and J 4 bases; bases outside gene matches: 3. The CDR3 is 13 residues long. Germline assignment: CDR1 SNHLY and CDR2 FYNNEI. The DNA of the CDR3 is TGTGCCAGCAGTTCCCGGGAGGGAGAGACCCAGTACTTC. Translating it yields CASSSREGETQYF.

This clone has more than one count but fewer than ten. The gene calls are TRBV18 and TRBJ2-5; 7 nucleotides match TRBD1. Germline loops: CDR1 KGHSH, CDR2 LQKENI. With 4 bases clipped from V and 2 bases from J, the junction kept 1 base outside the gene matches. The CDR3 is 13 amino acids. In DNA form, the CDR3 reads TGTGCCAGCTCACTACAGGGGCAAGAGACCCAGTACTTC. Translating gives CASSLQGQETQYF.

The chain couples TRBV15 to TRBJ2-7, with TRBD1 as a possible D gene (6 bases). V was trimmed by 0 bases and J by 7 bases, leaving 13 bases between them. The V gene's germline CDR1 is LNHNV and CDR2 YYDKDF (reference sequence). CDR3 size: 14 residues. CDR3 sequence (DNA): TGTGCCACCAGCAGAGAGATTTCAAGGGGGGAGCAGTACTTC. Translated: CATSREISRGEQYF. Complete variable domain (other parts from reference TRBV15 and TRBJ2-7): DAMVIQNPRYQVTQFGKPVTLSCSQTLNHNVMYWYQQKSSQAPKLLFHYYDKDFNNEADTPDNFQSRRPNTSFCFLDIRSPGLGDTAMYLCATSREISRGEQYFGPGTRLTVT.

The chain links TRBV4-2 to TRBJ1-1, with no clear D. Trimming left V 0 bases short and J 4 bases short, with 9 bases between. Germline V gene lookup returns CDR1 LGHNA and CDR2 YNFKEQ. The CDR3 is 14 amino acids. CDR3 loop: CASSQDPLSTEAFF. The DNA for the CDR3 is TGTGCCAGCAGCCAAGATCCCTTGTCCACTGAAGCTTTCTTT.

The chain is built from TRBV5-5 and TRBJ2-3; D unresolved. Germline V CDR1 and CDR2: SGHKS, YYEKEE (reference sequence). Trimming removed 4 bases from V and 0 bases from J, with 15 bases in between. The CDR3 is 16 residues long. Here the CDR3 DNA reads TGTGCCAGCAGCGCCAGGCCCGACCCTAGCACAGATACGCAGTATTTT. It translates to CASSARPDPSTDTQYF.

This clone came up a few times. The chain joins TRBV4-1 to TRBJ2-1; D possibly corresponds to TRBD2 (7 bases). The V end lost 1 base, the J end lost 3 bases, and 16 bases lay between the germline ends. In germline, CDR1 is MGHRA, CDR2 YSYEKL. There are 17 residues in the CDR3. The CDR3: CASSQVLAEQGYNEQFF. The CDR3 bases are TGCGCCAGCAGCCAAGTTCTAGCGGAACAGGGCTACAATGAGCAGTTCTTC.

The genes are TRBV18 and TRBJ2-1; D call uncertain. This CDR3 comprises 14 residues. CDR1 KGHSH and CDR2 LQKENI come from the germline V gene. V lost 3 bases, J lost 5 bases, and 11 bases lay in between. The CDR3, as DNA: TGTGCCAGCTCACCCCCTACTCGAGACAATGAGCAGTTCTTC. Its protein is CASSPPTRDNEQFF.

The CDR3 loop reads CASSSRDSYNEQFF. CDR3 nucleotide sequence: TGTGCCAGCAGCAGCCGGGACAGCTACAATGAGCAGTTCTTC. The chain carries TRBV7-9 and TRBJ2-1; 7 bases match TRBD1. The CDR3 totals 14 residues. Looked up from germline, CDR1 is SEHNR and CDR2 is FQNEAQ (reference sequence). V trimming: 5 bases; J trimming: 3 bases; junction bases outside the gene matches: 4.

The genes are TRBV5-1 and TRBJ2-1; 10 bases are a match to TRBD2. Looked up from germline, CDR1 is SGHRS and CDR2 is YFSETQ. The CDR3 is 15 amino acids. V was clipped by 4 bases and J by 5 bases; unmatched bases: 6. The CDR3, as DNA: TGCGCCAGCAGCACCTTAGCGGGGGGCCACAATGAGCAGTTCTTC. Residues: CASSTLAGGHNEQFF.

V usage is TRBV30 and J usage is TRBJ2-3, with 10 bases fitting TRBD2. The CDR3 runs 19 residues. The germline V gene has CDR1 GTSNPN and CDR2 SVGIG (reference sequence). V was clipped by 0 bases and J by 0 bases; unmatched bases: 12. The DNA for the CDR3 is TGTGCCTGGAGTGTACGGAGGCGGACTAGCGGTTATAGCACAGATACGCAGTATTTT. Translated, it gives CAWSVRRRTSGYSTDTQYF.

This clone showed up just once. This chain links TRBV7-9 with TRBJ1-2; 8 nucleotides match TRBD1. The germline gives CDR1 SEHNR, CDR2 FQNEAQ (reference sequence). V was clipped by 1 base and J by 5 bases; unmatched bases: 6. This CDR3 comprises 15 residues. The CDR3 bases are TGTGCCAGCAGCTTAGGTCAGGGGGCACAATATGGCTACACCTTC. Translating gives CASSLGQGAQYGYTF.

The rearrangement links TRBV5-4 to TRBJ2-3; TRBD2 matches 8 bases. The trim removed 5 bases at V and 6 bases at J, leaving 8 bases unmatched. The CDR3 spans 14 residues. Germline V gene lookup returns CDR1 SGHNT and CDR2 YYREEE (reference sequence). In DNA form, the CDR3 reads TGTGCCAGCAGTTACAGCGGGAGCGGGGATACGCAGTATTTT. Amino acids: CASSYSGSGDTQYF.

CDR3 sequence (DNA): TGTGCCATCACAAAGCCGGGACAGGGAAATGAGCAGTTCTTC. Protein: CAITKPGQGNEQFF. The V and J genes are TRBV10-3 and TRBJ2-1, with 9 bases matching TRBD1. Germline V gene lookup returns CDR1 ENHRY and CDR2 SYGVKD. J was trimmed by 7 bases and V by 7 bases; bases with no gene match: 8. The CDR3 spans 14 residues.

The chain has TRBV5-4 and TRBJ1-2; 9 positions agree with TRBD1. V shed 4 bases, J shed 4 bases, and the junction held 14 bases outside the gene matches. Germline V lookup: CDR1 SGHNT, CDR2 YYREEE (reference sequence). There are 17 residues in the CDR3. CDR3 in DNA: TGTGCCAGCAGCAATGTGGGACAGGGCGAAGGGGCCTATGGCTACACCTTC. Residues: CASSNVGQGEGAYGYTF. The full variable domain, with the rest looked up from reference TRBV5-4 and TRBJ1-2, is ETGVTQSPTHLIKTRGQQVTLRCSSQSGHNTVSWYQQALGQGPQFIFQYYREEENGRGNFPPRFSGLQFPNYSSELNVNALELDDSALYLCASSNVGQGEGAYGYTFGSGTRLTVV.

The V and J genes are TRBV10-3 and TRBJ2-7; 8 bases align to TRBD2. Germline V lookup: CDR1 ENHRY, CDR2 SYGVKD. Trimming at V came to 0 bases and at J to 3 bases, leaving 7 bases not matched to a gene. The CDR3 runs to 16 residues. The CDR3 coding sequence is TGTGCCATCAGTGAGTCGAAGGCGGGAGGAGGCTACGAGCAGTACTTC. Translation: CAISESKAGGGYEQYF.

V and J are TRBV5-6 and TRBJ2-7; 10 bases match TRBD2. The CDR3 sequence is 16 residues long. The V segment lost 6 bases and the J segment 2 bases; nucleotides outside the gene matches: 11. Germline loops: CDR1 SGHDT, CDR2 YYEEEE. CDR3 amino acids: CASKGQPGTSAYEQYF. Here the CDR3 DNA reads TGTGCCAGCAAAGGACAACCCGGGACTAGCGCCTACGAGCAGTACTTC.

The V gene is TRBV11-2, the J gene TRBJ2-7; possible D gene TRBD1, 6 bases. Deletions cut 2 bases from V and 4 bases from J, with 15 bases between. The CDR3 has 15 residues. CDR1 is SGHAT, CDR2 FQNNGV, per germline. The CDR3 is CASSLNPGTSYEQYF. Here the CDR3 DNA reads TGTGCCAGCAGCTTAAACCCCGGGACATCTTACGAGCAGTACTTC.

The J gene is TRBJ2-5, the V gene TRBV9, with TRBD1 identical over 7 bases. Near its end, the DNA agrees better with TRBJ2-7, so the J call may be wrong. The germline V gene has CDR1 SGDLS and CDR2 YYNGEE. The CDR3 spans 15 residues. CDR3 region: CASSVRGGAPYEQYF. For the CDR3, the DNA is TGTGCCAGCAGCGTAAGAGGGGGCGCCCCCTACGAGCAGTACTTC.

V usage is TRBV13 and J usage is TRBJ2-3; 10 bases map to TRBD2. Germline CDR1 and CDR2: PRHDT and FYEKMQ (reference sequence). J lost 4 bases, V lost 5 bases, and 6 bases had no gene match. The CDR3 covers 15 residues. Here the CDR3 DNA reads TGTGCCAGCAGCCTCCTAGCGGGAGCGGCAGATACGCAGTATTTT. Translated: CASSLLAGAADTQYF. Full variable domain (rest looked up from reference TRBV13 and TRBJ2-3): AAGVIQSPRHLIKEKRETATLKCYPIPRHDTVYWYQQGPGQDPQFLISFYEKMQSDKGSIPDRFSAQQFSDYHSELNMSSLELGDSALYFCASSLLAGAADTQYFGPGTRLTVL.

The chain employs TRBV7-2 and TRBJ2-7; D ambiguous. The CDR3 spans 15 residues. Between the trimmed V and J ends, which lost 1 base and 6 bases, there was a span of 16 bases. Germline V lookup: CDR1 SGHTA, CDR2 FQGNSA. The CDR3 spells CASSLDHDSPSEQYF. For the CDR3, the DNA is TGTGCCAGCAGCTTAGACCACGACTCCCCCTCCGAGCAGTACTTC.